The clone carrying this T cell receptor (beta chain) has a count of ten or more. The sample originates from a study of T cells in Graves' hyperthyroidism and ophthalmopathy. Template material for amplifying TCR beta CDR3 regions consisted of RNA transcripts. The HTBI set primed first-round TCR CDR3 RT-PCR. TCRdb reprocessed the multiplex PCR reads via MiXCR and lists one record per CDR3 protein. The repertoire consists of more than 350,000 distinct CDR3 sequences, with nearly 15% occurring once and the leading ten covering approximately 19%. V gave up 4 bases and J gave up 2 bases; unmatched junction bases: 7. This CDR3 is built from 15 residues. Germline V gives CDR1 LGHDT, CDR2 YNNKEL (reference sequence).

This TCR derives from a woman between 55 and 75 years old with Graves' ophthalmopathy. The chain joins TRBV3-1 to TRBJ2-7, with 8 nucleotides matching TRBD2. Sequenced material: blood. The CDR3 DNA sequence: TGTGCCAGCAGCCTCGGGAGGGCGGGAGCCTACGAGCAGTACTTC. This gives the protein CASSLGRAGAYEQYF.